These 3 T cell receptor beta chains were all obtained from the same sample, sequenced in a study of blood T cell repertoires in COVID-19. TCRdb's table, derived via immunoSEQ multiplex PCR, lists solely in-frame clones and lacks some. The data hold about 20,000 clones, with roughly 88% observed a single time. The sample consisted of PBMCs or T cells enriched from blood (not recorded which). The receptors were sampled from a woman between 25 and 40 years old who had recovered from COVID-19.

The rearrangement joins TRBV10-1 to TRBJ2-1, with D perhaps matching TRBD1 (5 bases). CDR3 size: 14 residues. Germline V gene lookup returns CDR1 WNHNN and CDR2 SYGVQD (reference sequence). V gave up 4 bases and J gave up 6 bases, with 13 bases separating them. Here the CDR3 DNA reads TGCGCCAGCAGTGTCTCGGCTGGGGCCAATGAGCAGTTCTTC. It yields the protein CASSVSAGANEQFF.

The J gene is TRBJ1-1, the V gene TRBV7-2; 7 nucleotides line up with TRBD1. CDR1 is SGHTA and CDR2 is FQGNSA in the germline V gene. With 4 bases clipped from V and 8 bases from J, the junction kept 7 bases outside the gene matches. The CDR3 spans 13 residues. The CDR3 reads CASSSNRGTEAFF. The CDR3 DNA reads TGTGCCAGCAGCTCAAACAGGGGAACCGAAGCTTTCTTT.

V gene TRBV7-2 combines with J gene TRBJ2-4, with a tentative D call TRBD1 (6 bases). V lost 5 bases and J lost 5, with 16 bases in between. Germline CDR1 is SGHTA and CDR2 is FQGNSA. The length of the CDR3 is 15 residues. For the CDR3, the DNA is TGTGCCAGCAGCCGCACGCAGGGGATCCAAAACATTCAGTACTTC. Protein: CASSRTQGIQNIQYF.